The 18 T cell receptor beta chains below come from one sample, sequenced in a study of OX40 agonist ivuxolimab in advanced cancers. This table comes from immunoSEQ multiplex PCR, and its TCRdb copy is limited to in-frame clones, with some not included. The profile shows roughly 74,000 clones, almost 85% of them singletons. This specimen was CD4+ or CD8+ T cells sorted from blood, taken in a trial of the OX40 agonist ivuxolimab. The receptors were sampled from an adult with an advanced solid tumor such as melanoma, head and neck, liver or kidney cancer.

The gene calls are TRBV28 and TRBJ2-1, with D possibly matching TRBD2 (5 bases). This CDR3 spans 14 amino acids. Deletions cut 8 bases from V and 2 bases from J, with 13 bases between. Germline loops: CDR1 MDHEN, CDR2 SYDVKM. For the CDR3, the DNA is TGTGCCAGCCGTACTAGTTCCCCCTACAATGAGCAGTTCTTC. This encodes CASRTSSPYNEQFF.

V and J are TRBV6-5 and TRBJ1-1; no firm D call. Trimming pared 5 bases from V and 1 base from J, leaving 2 bases between. This CDR3 spans 11 amino acids. Looked up from germline, CDR1 is MNHEY and CDR2 is SVGAGI. The CDR3 here is CASSTNTEAFF. As DNA, the CDR3 is TGTGCCAGCAGTACGAACACTGAAGCTTTCTTT.

The chain uses TRBV30 and TRBJ2-7; D perhaps matches TRBD1 (8 bases). The length of the CDR3 is 13 residues. Germline V CDR1 and CDR2: GTSNPN, SVGIG (reference sequence). V was trimmed by 5 bases and J by 6 bases, leaving 17 bases between them. The CDR3 loop is CAWERDRQSEQYF. CDR3 bases: TGTGCCTGGGAGCGGGACAGGCAGTCCGAGCAGTACTTC.

The V gene is TRBV11-1, the J gene TRBJ2-3; 7 bases agree with TRBD2. Germline V gene data show CDR1 as SGHAT and CDR2 as FQDESV (reference sequence). V shed 1 base, J shed 3 bases, and the junction held 4 bases outside the gene matches. CDR3 length equals 15 residues. The CDR3: CASSLEGEGTDTQYF. CDR3 coding DNA: TGTGCCAGCAGCTTAGAAGGGGAGGGAACAGATACGCAGTATTTT.

The rearrangement links TRBV18 to TRBJ2-2; the match to TRBD2 covers 7 bases. Germline loops: CDR1 KGHSH, CDR2 LQKENI. This CDR3 is built from 16 residues. With 3 bases clipped from V and 2 bases from J, the junction kept 6 bases outside the gene matches. CDR3 region: CASSPRAGDNTGELFF. CDR3 coding DNA: TGTGCCAGCTCACCTAGGGCGGGAGATAACACCGGGGAGCTGTTTTTT.

The chain couples TRBV9 to TRBJ2-1; D might be TRBD1 (5 bases). Looked up from germline, CDR1 is SGDLS and CDR2 is YYNGEE. The CDR3 sequence is 15 residues long. Trimming stripped 4 bases from V and 4 bases from J, with 15 bases between. The CDR3 protein is CASSPREGAYNEQFF. The CDR3 DNA is TGTGCCAGCAGCCCTAGGGAAGGGGCGTACAATGAGCAGTTCTTC.

The chain uses TRBV7-2 and TRBJ2-1; D is uncertain. CDR1 is SGHTA and CDR2 is FQGNSA in the germline V gene. This CDR3 has 14 amino acids. The V gene lost 5 bases and the J gene lost 4 bases, with 12 bases spanning the gap. CDR3 in DNA: TGTGCCAGCAGCCTCTACCCAGGTTACAATGAGCAGTTCTTC. This translates into CASSLYPGYNEQFF.

This sequence joins TRBV25-1 and TRBJ2-3; D is unresolved. The CDR3 totals 14 residues. CDR1 is MGHDK, CDR2 SYGVNS, per germline. V lost 5 bases and J lost 5, with 14 bases in between. In nucleotides, the CDR3 is TGTGCCAGCAGTCCAGCCCGCGCAGGAGATACGCAGTATTTT. This encodes CASSPARAGDTQYF.

The chain joins TRBV4-3 to TRBJ2-5; D tentatively fits TRBD1 or TRBD2 (6 bases each). With 1 base removed from V and 1 base from J, the gap between germline ends came to 10 bases. Germline V gene sequence: CDR1 LGHNA, CDR2 YSLEER. The CDR3 has 15 residues. The CDR3 coding sequence is TGCGCCAGCAGCCAAGGCGGGACACCCCAAGAGACCCAGTACTTC. It specifies CASSQGGTPQETQYF.

This clone was found a few times. The CDR3 loop reads CASSLDLAGGTDTQYF. CDR3 in DNA: TGTGCCAGCAGCTTAGATCTAGCGGGAGGAACAGATACGCAGTATTTT. The rearrangement uses TRBV7-9 and TRBJ2-3, with TRBD2 matching over 11 bases. Unmatched junction bases numbered 3, after V lost 1 base and J lost 3 bases. The length of the CDR3 is 16 residues. Germline lookup yields CDR1 SEHNR and CDR2 FQNEAQ (reference sequence).

The chain carries TRBV5-6 and TRBJ2-5; TRBD2 matches 13 bases. Per the germline V gene, CDR1 is SGHDT and CDR2 is YYEEEE. The junction had 7 bases not matched to a gene; V was cut back by 5 bases and J by 6 bases. CDR3 length: 15 residues. The DNA for the CDR3 is TGTGCCAGCAGTCGACTAGCGGGAGGCGAAAAGACCCAGTACTTC. Encoded protein: CASSRLAGGEKTQYF.

This sequence joins TRBV4-1 and TRBJ1-1; a weak D match, TRBD1 (5 bases). Between the trimmed V and J ends, which lost 4 bases and 0 bases, there was a span of 12 bases. Germline-derived CDR1 and CDR2 are MGHRA and YSYEKL. CDR3 length equals 15 residues. CDR3: CASSRGAEMNTEAFF. DNA of the CDR3: TGCGCCAGCAGCCGAGGGGCGGAAATGAACACTGAAGCTTTCTTT.

The rearrangement joins TRBV7-2 to TRBJ2-3; 8 nucleotides line up with TRBD2. This CDR3 contains 14 residues. V lost 7 bases to trimming and J lost 2 bases; unmatched junction nucleotides: 5. Germline V gives CDR1 SGHTA, CDR2 FQGNSA. CDR3 amino acids: CASKRESNTDTQYF. The DNA of the CDR3 is TGTGCCAGCAAGCGGGAGTCCAACACAGATACGCAGTATTTT.

The rearrangement uses TRBV19 and TRBJ1-3; D gene ambiguous. The CDR3 runs to 14 residues. The ends were cut back, 5 bases at V and 8 bases at J, with 16 bases in the middle. Per the germline V gene, CDR1 is LNHDA and CDR2 is SQIVND (reference sequence). The CDR3 sequence is CASSQPRLVDTIYF. CDR3 bases: TGTGCCAGTAGTCAACCTCGTCTCGTAGACACCATATATTTT.

The chain recombines TRBV7-3 with TRBJ1-3, with D unresolved. CDR3 size: 13 residues. CDR1 SGHTA and CDR2 FQGTGA come from the germline V gene. V lost 5 bases and J lost 4, with 9 bases in between. The CDR3 reads CASSTTEGNTIYF. The CDR3 DNA is TGTGCCAGCAGCACTACGGAGGGAAACACCATATATTTT.

The V gene is TRBV11-1, the J gene TRBJ1-3, with D uncertain. The V end lost 5 bases, the J end lost 4 bases, and 24 bases lay between the germline ends. This CDR3 comprises 18 residues. Germline-derived CDR1 and CDR2 are SGHAT and FQDESV (reference sequence). CDR3 DNA sequence: TGTGCCAGCAGCCTACTATTAAAGGGCAGGATCGCCGGAAACACCATATATTTT. Translation: CASSLLLKGRIAGNTIYF.

The CDR3 region is CASSSWDRGRNQPQHF. The CDR3 region has the DNA TGTGCCAGCAGCTCCTGGGACAGGGGGCGCAATCAGCCCCAGCATTTT. The chain recombines TRBV7-2 with TRBJ1-5, with 12 bases identical to TRBD1. J gave up 2 bases and V 4 bases, and 3 bases lay outside the gene matches. Germline V CDR1 and CDR2: SGHTA, FQGNSA. This CDR3 has 16 residues.

The chain employs TRBV7-2 and TRBJ1-3; D may be TRBD1 (6 bases). This CDR3 has 14 amino acids. The V end was cut by 3 bases, the J end by 4 bases, with 10 bases between. Germline V CDR1 and CDR2: SGHTA, FQGNSA. The CDR3 nucleotides read TGTGCCAGCAGCTTCTCAGGGACAGGAAACACCATATATTTT. Translation gives CASSFSGTGNTIYF.